Shown below are 10 T cell receptor beta chains from a single sample sequenced in a study of blood T cell repertoires in COVID-19. Clones were sequenced by immunoSEQ multiplex PCR, and TCRdb holds only the in-frame ones, with some missing. The sample lists 280,000 or so clones, approximately 83% occurring once. The sample consisted of peripheral blood. These receptors all come from a woman aged 25-40 years who had recovered from COVID-19.

This rearrangement joins TRBV25-1 to TRBJ2-7; D is perhaps TRBD1 (5 bases). CDR1 and CDR2 from the germline V gene are MGHDK and SYGVNS. V shed 3 bases and J shed 1 base, with 13 bases lying between them. The CDR3 has 15 residues. The CDR3 nucleotides are TGTGCCAGCAGTGAGGCTGGTGACAGATCCTACGAGCAGTACTTC. It specifies CASSEAGDRSYEQYF.

This clone was observed a handful of times. V usage is TRBV12-3 or TRBV12-4 and J usage is TRBJ2-3; D is uncertain. The CDR3 runs 13 residues. Trimming pared 5 bases from V and 4 bases from J, leaving 10 bases between. The CDR3 bases are TGTGCCAGCAGTCTACCGTTAGCAGATACGCAGTATTTT. As protein: CASSLPLADTQYF.

As DNA, the CDR3 is TGTGCCTGGAGTCTTGATGGGGGGGAGAACACTGAAGCTTTCTTT. It translates to CAWSLDGGENTEAFF. The gene calls are TRBV30 and TRBJ1-1, with a weak D call TRBD1 (5 bases). V was trimmed by 2 bases and J by 1 base, leaving 14 bases between them. The CDR3 runs 15 residues. The germline gives CDR1 GTSNPN, CDR2 SVGIG (reference sequence).

The V gene is TRBV7-3, the J gene TRBJ2-1, with 7 positions matching TRBD1. Germline loops: CDR1 SGHTA, CDR2 FQGTGA. V lost 5 bases and J lost 7; bases outside the gene matches: 8. The CDR3 sequence is 14 residues long. CDR3 residues: CASSPTGRGNEQFF. The CDR3 nucleotides read TGTGCCAGCAGCCCAACTGGCAGGGGGAATGAGCAGTTCTTC.

The chain couples TRBV23-1 to TRBJ2-1; the match to TRBD1 covers 10 bases. TRBV23-1 is marked as an open reading frame, function uncertain. The V and J ends lost 4 bases and 6 bases, in that order; junction bases with no gene match: 9. This CDR3 contains 16 residues. The CDR3 sequence is CASSLERDRGLNEQFF. The CDR3 nucleotides read TGCGCCAGCAGTCTGGAGCGGGACAGGGGACTCAATGAGCAGTTCTTC.

The rearrangement links TRBV6-5 to TRBJ1-2, with 9 positions matching TRBD1. The CDR3 length is 14 residues. Trimming cost V 1 base and J 6 bases; bases outside gene matches: 3. Germline V CDR1 and CDR2: MNHEY, SVGAGI. Here the CDR3 DNA reads TGTGCCAGCAGTTACTTACAGGGGGCGGATGGCTACACCTTC. Its translation: CASSYLQGADGYTF.

The chain combines TRBV5-4 with TRBJ2-3, with TRBD2 matching over 10 bases. This CDR3 has 16 residues. The ends lost 5 bases at V and 1 base at J; junction bases unmatched: 7. Looked up from germline, CDR1 is SGHNT and CDR2 is YYREEE (reference sequence). The CDR3 DNA reads as TGTGCCAGCAGGGGTATAGCGGGAGGCCGCACAGATACGCAGTATTTT. Protein: CASRGIAGGRTDTQYF.

This rearrangement joins TRBV28 to TRBJ1-4, with D possibly being TRBD1 (6 bases). Trimming pared 6 bases from V and 4 bases from J, leaving 12 bases between. The CDR3 contains 14 residues. From germline, CDR1 is MDHEN and CDR2 SYDVKM. The DNA for the CDR3 is TGTGCCAGCAGGAGGGGGACCTATAATGAAAAACTGTTTTTT. Translation gives CASRRGTYNEKLFF.

The V call is TRBV4-1, the J call TRBJ1-6; unclear D gene. Germline-derived CDR1 and CDR2 are MGHRA and YSYEKL. The CDR3 covers 13 residues. Trimming removed 3 bases at V and 10 bases at J, with 10 bases between. The CDR3: CASSQIVGSPLHF. CDR3 nucleotides: TGCGCCAGCAGCCAGATAGTCGGGTCACCCCTCCACTTT.

The chain is built from TRBV2 and TRBJ2-3; D call uncertain. V lost 6 bases and J lost 4, with 8 bases in between. This CDR3 is 12 amino acids long. Germline assignment: CDR1 SNHLY and CDR2 FYNNEI. DNA of the CDR3: TGTGCCAGCAGCGTCCTCGCAGATACGCAGTATTTT. Its protein is CASSVLADTQYF.